A selection of T cell receptor beta chains follows, all from one sample in a study of blood T cell repertoires in COVID-19. Generated by immunoSEQ multiplex PCR, the TCRdb table keeps only in-frame clones and is missing some. This table holds 160,000 or so clones, 81% found once. What was sequenced was PBMCs or T cells enriched from blood (not recorded which). Receptors were obtained from a middle-aged woman with acute COVID-19. The CDR3 runs from the conserved cysteine through the conserved F or W. A D gene is named only where the DNA matches it firmly. Clone size is shown for a subset of rows, as once, few, many or a class of expanded clone.

clone_size	v_call	j_call	d_call	cdr3_length	cdr3_nt	cdr3_aa
once	TRBV15	TRBJ1-4	TRBD1	15	TGTGCCACCAGCAGGGGGGGACAGGGTAATGAAAAACTGTTTTTT	CATSRGGQGNEKLFF
NA	TRBV11-2	TRBJ2-7	NA	13	TGTGCCAGCAGCTTAGCCCCCAACTACGAGCAGTACTTC	CASSLAPNYEQYF
NA	TRBV5-5	TRBJ2-3	TRBD1	15	TGTGCCAGCAGCTCCAGACAGGGGGCAACAGATACGCAGTATTTT	CASSSRQGATDTQYF
few	TRBV5-6	TRBJ1-4	NA	18	TGTGCCAGCAGCTTGAATGCCCCTCCTCCTAGGCAGTCGGAAAAACTGTTTTTT	CASSLNAPPPRQSEKLFF
NA	TRBV7-6	TRBJ2-1	NA	13	TGTGCCAGCAGCTTAGCGGAGGGAGATGAGCAGTTCTTC	CASSLAEGDEQFF
NA	TRBV7-9	TRBJ2-3	TRBD2	14	TGTGCCAGCAGCCCTAGCGGGAAAGGAGATACGCAGTATTTT	CASSPSGKGDTQYF
NA	TRBV7-9	TRBJ2-3	NA	15	TGTGCCAGCGATTTCACGGAGGGCCTGACAGATACGCAGTATTTT	CASDFTEGLTDTQYF
NA	TRBV27	TRBJ1-2	TRBD1	13	TGTGCCAGCAGGCCCGGGACAGCTTATGGCTACACCTTC	CASRPGTAYGYTF
NA	TRBV7-9	TRBJ2-2	NA	15	TGTGCAACTCAACGACGGCTTACGACGGGAGGGGAGCTGTTTTTT	CATQRRLTTGGELFF
once	TRBV6-5	TRBJ2-3	NA	15	TGTGCCAGCAGTTACTCTTTAGGGAGGACAGATACGCAGTATTTT	CASSYSLGRTDTQYF
NA	TRBV30	TRBJ2-1	NA	12	TGTGCCTGGAGTGACTACAACAATGAGCAGTTCTTC	CAWSDYNNEQFF
NA	TRBV5-6	TRBJ1-2	NA	12	TGTGCCAGCAGCTTACGGGTTGGTGGCTACACCTTC	CASSLRVGGYTF
NA	TRBV5-1	TRBJ2-1	TRBD2	15	TGCGCCAGCAGCTTAACTAGCGGACCCTACAATGAGCAGTTCTTC	CASSLTSGPYNEQFF
NA	TRBV5-1	TRBJ1-5	NA	15	TGCGCCAGCAGCTTATCTGGGGAGGGAGGACAGCCCCAGCATTTT	CASSLSGEGGQPQHF